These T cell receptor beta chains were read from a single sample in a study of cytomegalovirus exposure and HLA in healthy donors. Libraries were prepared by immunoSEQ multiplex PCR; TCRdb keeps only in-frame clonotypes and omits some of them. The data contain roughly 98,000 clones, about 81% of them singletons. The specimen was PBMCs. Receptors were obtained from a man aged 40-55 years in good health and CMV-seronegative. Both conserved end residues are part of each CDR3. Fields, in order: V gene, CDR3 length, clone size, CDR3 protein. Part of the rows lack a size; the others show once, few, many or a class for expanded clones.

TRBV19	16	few	CASSIADRVRVGELFF
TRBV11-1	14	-	CASSLGQGNQPQHF
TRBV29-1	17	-	CSVGDRESRRGTGELFF
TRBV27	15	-	CASGYSPGPGNTIYF
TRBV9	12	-	CASSVQEETQYF
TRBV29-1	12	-	CSVGGNFYEQYF
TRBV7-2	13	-	CASSFDRFYGYTF
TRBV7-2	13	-	CASSWGVDTEAFF
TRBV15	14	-	CATSGDSLFGEQYF
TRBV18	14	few	CASSRGQGNEKLFF
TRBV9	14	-	CASSVQDTNSPLHF
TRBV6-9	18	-	CASSPGQGAHTHNSPLHF
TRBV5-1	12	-	CASSLNDYEQYF
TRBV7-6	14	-	CASSPRTGSEKLFF
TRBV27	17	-	CASSTRVVRSYNSPLHF
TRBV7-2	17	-	CASSAKTGVWGTSPLHF
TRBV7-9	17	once	CSSSHDMSARGNYGYTF
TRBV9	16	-	CASSPPTGANTGELFF
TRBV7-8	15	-	CASSLGQGDNQPQHF
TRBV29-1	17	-	CSVAGGTALRANYGYTF
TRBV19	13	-	CASSISRAETQYF
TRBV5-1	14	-	CASGSGGVQETQYF
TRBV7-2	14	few	CASSSRGQKNIQYF
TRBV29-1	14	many	CSVEGAFGDRVAFF
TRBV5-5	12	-	CASSQRVNIQYF
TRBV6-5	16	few	CASSSPRTSGENEQYF
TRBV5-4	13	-	CASSPDRNQPQHF
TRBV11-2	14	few	CASSPRQGGQPQHF
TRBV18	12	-	CASSPTTGELFF
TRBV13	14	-	CASSYRDRGQQQYF
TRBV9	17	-	CASSVQGQSSYNSPLHF
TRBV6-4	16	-	CASSDSLGTPRGEQFF
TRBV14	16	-	CASSQMGQGGDEKLFF
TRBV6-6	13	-	CASSSLASGELFF
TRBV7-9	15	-	CASSPRRFDQETQYF
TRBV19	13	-	CASSSIAGQPQHF
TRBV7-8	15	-	CASSLDRWGEQPQHF
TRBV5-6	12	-	CASSLAQYTQYF
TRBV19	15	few	CASSASSGGAVELFF
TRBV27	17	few	CASSSPRTSGSYNEQFF
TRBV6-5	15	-	CASTPNRAWDSPLHF
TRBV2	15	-	CASSEFAGGPYEQYF
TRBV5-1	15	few	CASSNNRAENSPLHF
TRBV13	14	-	CASSLPQGLSEQYF
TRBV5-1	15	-	CASSYPGQGIHEQYF
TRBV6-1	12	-	CASSGTRYGYTF
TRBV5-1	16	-	CASSPTSGGTTGELFF
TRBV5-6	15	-	CASSVLDRGGETQYF
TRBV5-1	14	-	CASSFGDRAHEQYF
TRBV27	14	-	CASSSRQHQETQYF
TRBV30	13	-	CAWSTDRGTEAFF
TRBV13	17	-	CASSFSAGTGSSYEQYF
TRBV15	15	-	CATSSTREGRYGYTF
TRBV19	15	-	CASRTGTGTYNEQFF
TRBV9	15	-	CASSVTGTGTYEQYF
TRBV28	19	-	CASSLSIGQGLEGRETQYF
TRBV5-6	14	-	CASNVAGTATGYTF
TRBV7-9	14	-	CASSQEPRHEKLFF
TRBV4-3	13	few	CASSQLGSSPLHF
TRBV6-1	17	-	CASSGGTWGPANSPLHF